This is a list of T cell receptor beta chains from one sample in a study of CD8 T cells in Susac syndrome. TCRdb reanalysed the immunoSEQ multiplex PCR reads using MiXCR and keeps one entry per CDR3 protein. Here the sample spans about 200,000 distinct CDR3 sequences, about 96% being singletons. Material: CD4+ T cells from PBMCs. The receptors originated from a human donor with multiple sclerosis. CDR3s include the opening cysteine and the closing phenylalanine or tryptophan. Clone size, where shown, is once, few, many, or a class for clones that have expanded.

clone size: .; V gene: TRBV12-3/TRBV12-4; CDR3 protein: CASSLSWGFAYEQYF
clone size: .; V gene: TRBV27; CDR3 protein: CASSFEGRGNEQFF
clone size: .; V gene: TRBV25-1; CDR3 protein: CASSEFKTVHSQETQYF
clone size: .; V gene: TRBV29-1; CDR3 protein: CSDRDGRQETQYF
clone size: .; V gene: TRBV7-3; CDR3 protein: CASSPSVRVDTQYF
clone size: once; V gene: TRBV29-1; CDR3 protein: CSVSGNPTDTQYF
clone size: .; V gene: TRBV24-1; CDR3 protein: CATSDTGSGVSGYNEQFF
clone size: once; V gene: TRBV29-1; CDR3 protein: CSAAGQGYTEAFF
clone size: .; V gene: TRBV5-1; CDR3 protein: CASRTPPNYGYTF
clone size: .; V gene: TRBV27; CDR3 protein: CASSARGRGAYEQYF
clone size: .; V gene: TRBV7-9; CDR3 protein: CASSPTLGAGNEKLFF
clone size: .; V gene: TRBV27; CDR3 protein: CASRRPYGTDTQYF
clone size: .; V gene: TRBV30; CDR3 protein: CAWSAGYEQYF
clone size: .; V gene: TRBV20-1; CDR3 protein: CSARGQETGYEQYF
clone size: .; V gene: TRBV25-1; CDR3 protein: CASSEGSSYNEQFF
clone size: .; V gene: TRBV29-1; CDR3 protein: CSGNKGVNTEAFF
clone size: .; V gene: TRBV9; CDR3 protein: CASSVEAGYNEQFF
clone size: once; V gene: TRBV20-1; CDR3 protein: CSVIHPGPLDTQYF
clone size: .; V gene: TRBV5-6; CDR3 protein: CASSSRDSVLGEQFF
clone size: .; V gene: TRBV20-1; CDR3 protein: CSARESARPQHF
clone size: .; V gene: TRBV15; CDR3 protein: CATSRASTPWDNEQFF
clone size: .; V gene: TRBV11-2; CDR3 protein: CASSLSRLAGYEQYF
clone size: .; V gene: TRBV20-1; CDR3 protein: CSAILASGAKNIQYF
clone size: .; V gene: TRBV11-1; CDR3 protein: CASSLGGELQQYF
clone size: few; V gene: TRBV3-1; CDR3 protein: CASSLRGGETQYF
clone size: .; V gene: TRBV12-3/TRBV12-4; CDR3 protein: CASSLRLAGGHEQYF
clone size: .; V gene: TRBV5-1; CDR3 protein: CASSLSSGGQPQHF
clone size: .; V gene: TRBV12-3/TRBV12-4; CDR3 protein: CASRERSGANVLTF
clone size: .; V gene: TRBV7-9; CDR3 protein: CASGRVQNYGYTF
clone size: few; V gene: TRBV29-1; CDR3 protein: CSVDGQSTDTQYF
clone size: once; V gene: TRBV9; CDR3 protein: CASSVEGTAYEQYF
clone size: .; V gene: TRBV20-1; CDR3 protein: CTPGGDSGNQPQHF
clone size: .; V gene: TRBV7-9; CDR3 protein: CASTEGSGNSPPLHF
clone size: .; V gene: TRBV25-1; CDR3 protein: CASRGQGDHEQYF
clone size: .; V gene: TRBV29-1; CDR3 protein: CSVEGGEGQGYNEQFF
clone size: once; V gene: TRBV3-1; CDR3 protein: CASSQSIQGSSYEQYF
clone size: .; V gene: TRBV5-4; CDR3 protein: CASRLDRGAGANVLTF
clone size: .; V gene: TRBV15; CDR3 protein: CATNRETGGNTIYF
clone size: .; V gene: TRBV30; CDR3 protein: CALSGSATDTQYF
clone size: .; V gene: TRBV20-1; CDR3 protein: CSARDPSGGETQYF
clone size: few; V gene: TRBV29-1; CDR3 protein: CSVALSGGRGDTQYF
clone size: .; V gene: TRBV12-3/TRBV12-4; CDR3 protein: CASTTGLSGANVLTF
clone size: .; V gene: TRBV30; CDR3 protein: CAWSVFPSPLHF
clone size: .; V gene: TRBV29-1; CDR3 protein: CSVRSGSPTETQYF
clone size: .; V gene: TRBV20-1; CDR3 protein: CSASNRTPGTDTQYF
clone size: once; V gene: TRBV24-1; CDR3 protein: CATIGRHSTYEQYF
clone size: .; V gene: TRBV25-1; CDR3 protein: CASREPGHFYGYTF
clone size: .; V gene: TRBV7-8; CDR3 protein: CASSKERANTGELFF
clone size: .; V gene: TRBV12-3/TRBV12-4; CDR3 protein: CASSPTSRTSSTDTQYF
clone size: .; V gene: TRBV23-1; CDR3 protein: CASIPPGPSNQPQHF
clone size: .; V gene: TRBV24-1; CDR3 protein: CATSDTGMETQYF
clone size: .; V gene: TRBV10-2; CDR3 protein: CASKGGGGNIQYF
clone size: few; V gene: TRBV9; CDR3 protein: CASSRDTGELFF